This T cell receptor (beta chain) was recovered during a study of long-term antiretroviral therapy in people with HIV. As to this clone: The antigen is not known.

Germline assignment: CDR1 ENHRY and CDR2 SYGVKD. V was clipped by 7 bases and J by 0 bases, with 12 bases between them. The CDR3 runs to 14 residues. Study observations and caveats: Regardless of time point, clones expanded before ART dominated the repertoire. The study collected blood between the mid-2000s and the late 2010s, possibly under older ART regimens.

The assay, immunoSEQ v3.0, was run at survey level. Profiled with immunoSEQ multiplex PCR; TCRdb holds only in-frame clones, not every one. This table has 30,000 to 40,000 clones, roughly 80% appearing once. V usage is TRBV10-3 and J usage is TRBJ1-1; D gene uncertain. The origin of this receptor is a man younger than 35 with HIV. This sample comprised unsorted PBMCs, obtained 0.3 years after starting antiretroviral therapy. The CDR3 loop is CAIKTGGLNTEAFF. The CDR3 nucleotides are TGTGCCATCAAGACCGGCGGACTGAACACTGAAGCTTTCTTT.